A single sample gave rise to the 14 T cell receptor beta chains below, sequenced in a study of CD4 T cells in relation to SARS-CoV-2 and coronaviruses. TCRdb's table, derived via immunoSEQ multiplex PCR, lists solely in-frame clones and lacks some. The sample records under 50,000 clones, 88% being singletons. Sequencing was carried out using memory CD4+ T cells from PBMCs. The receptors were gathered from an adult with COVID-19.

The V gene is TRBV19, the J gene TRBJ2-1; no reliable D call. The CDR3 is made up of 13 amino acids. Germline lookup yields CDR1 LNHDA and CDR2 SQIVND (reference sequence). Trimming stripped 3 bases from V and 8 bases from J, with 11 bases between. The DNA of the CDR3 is TGTGCCAGTAGTATTTCGGCAGTCGATGAGCAGTTCTTC. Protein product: CASSISAVDEQFF. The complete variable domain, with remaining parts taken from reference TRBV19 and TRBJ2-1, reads DGGITQSPKYLFRKEGQNVTLSCEQNLNHDAMYWYRQDPGQGLRLIYYSQIVNDFQKGDIAEGYSVSREKKESFPLTVTSAQKNPTAFYLCASSISAVDEQFFGPGTRLTVL.

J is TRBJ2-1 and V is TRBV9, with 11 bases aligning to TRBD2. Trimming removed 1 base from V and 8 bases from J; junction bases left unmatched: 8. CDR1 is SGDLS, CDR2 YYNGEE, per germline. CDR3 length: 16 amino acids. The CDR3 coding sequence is TGTGCCAGCAGCGTATTGTTAGCGGGGGGGCTCGATGAGCAGTTCTTC. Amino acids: CASSVLLAGGLDEQFF.

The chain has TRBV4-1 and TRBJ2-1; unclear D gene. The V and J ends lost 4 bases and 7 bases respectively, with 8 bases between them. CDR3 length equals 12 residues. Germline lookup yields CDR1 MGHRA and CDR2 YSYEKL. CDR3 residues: CASSLQANEQFF. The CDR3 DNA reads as TGCGCCAGCAGCCTCCAGGCGAATGAGCAGTTCTTC.

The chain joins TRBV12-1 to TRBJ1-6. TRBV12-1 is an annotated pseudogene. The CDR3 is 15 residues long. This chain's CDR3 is CASSGEGTRNSPLHF. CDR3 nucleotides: TGTGCCAGCAGCGGGGAAGGGACTAGGAATTCACCCCTCCACTTT.

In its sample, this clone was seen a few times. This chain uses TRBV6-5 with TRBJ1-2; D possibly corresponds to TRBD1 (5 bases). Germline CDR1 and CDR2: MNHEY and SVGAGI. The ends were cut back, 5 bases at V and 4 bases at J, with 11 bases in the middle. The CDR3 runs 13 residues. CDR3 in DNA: TGTGCCAGCAGTAACCGGGACGGCTATGGCTACACCTTC. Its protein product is CASSNRDGYGYTF.

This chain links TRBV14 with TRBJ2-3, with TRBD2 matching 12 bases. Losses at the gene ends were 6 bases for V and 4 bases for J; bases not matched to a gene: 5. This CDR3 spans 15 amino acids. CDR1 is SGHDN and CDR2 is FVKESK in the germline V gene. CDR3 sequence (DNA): TGTGCCAGCAGTTCTAGCGGGGGGGCCCCAGATACGCAGTATTTT. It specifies CASSSSGGAPDTQYF.

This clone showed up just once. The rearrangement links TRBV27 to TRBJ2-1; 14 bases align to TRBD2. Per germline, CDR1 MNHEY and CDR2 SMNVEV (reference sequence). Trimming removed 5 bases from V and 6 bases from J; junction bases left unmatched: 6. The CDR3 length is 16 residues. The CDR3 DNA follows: TGTGCCAGCAGTCGCCAGACTAGCGGGGGGGCCAATGAGCAGTTCTTC. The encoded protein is CASSRQTSGGANEQFF.

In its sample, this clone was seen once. The CDR3 DNA follows: TGTGCCAGTAGTATTAGCGGGGGGCGCAATGAGCAGTTCTTC. This sequence encodes CASSISGGRNEQFF. The chain employs TRBV19 and TRBJ2-1; TRBD2 aligns across 10 bases. With V trimmed by 3 bases and J by 6 bases, 2 bases remained unmatched. Per germline, CDR1 LNHDA and CDR2 SQIVND (reference sequence). The CDR3 loop spans 14 amino acids.

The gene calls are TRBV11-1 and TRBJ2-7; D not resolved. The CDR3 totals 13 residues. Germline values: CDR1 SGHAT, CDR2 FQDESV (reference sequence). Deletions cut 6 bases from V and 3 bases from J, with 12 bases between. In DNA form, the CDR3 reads TGTGCCAGCAGAGGGCGTGGGGTCTACGAGCAGTACTTC. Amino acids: CASRGRGVYEQYF.

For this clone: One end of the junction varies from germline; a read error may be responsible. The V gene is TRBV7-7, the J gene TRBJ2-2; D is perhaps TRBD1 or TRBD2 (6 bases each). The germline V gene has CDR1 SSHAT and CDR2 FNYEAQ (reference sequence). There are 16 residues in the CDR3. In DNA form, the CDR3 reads TGTGCTAGCAGCTTAACGGGGGCGACGAACACCGGGGAGCTGTTTTTT. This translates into CASSLTGATNTGELFF.

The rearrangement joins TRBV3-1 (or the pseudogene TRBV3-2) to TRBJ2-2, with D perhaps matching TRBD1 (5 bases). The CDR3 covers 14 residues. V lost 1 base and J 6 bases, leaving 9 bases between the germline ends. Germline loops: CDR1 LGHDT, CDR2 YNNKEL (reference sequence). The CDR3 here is CASSQVEGAGELFF. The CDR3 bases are TGTGCCAGCAGCCAAGTCGAAGGGGCCGGGGAGCTGTTTTTT.

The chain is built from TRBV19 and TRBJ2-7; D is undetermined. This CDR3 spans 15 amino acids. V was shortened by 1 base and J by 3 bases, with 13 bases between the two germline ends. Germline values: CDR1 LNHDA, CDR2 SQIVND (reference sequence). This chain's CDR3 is CASSIGPGEIYEQYF. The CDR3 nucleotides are TGTGCCAGTAGTATAGGCCCTGGGGAAATCTACGAGCAGTACTTC.

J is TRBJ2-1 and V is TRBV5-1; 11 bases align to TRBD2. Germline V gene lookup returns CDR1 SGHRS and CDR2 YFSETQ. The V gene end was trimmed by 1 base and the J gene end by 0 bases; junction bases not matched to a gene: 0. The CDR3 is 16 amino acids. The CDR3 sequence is CASSLTSGSSYNEQFF. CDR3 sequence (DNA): TGCGCCAGCAGCTTGACTAGCGGGAGCTCCTACAATGAGCAGTTCTTC.

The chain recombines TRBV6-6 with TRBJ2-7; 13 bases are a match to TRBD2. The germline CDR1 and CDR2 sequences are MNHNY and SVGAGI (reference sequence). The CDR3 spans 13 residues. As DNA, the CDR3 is TGTGCAACCGGGACTAGCGGGGTGTACGAGCAGTACTTC. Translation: CATGTSGVYEQYF.